This T cell receptor beta chain stems from a study of radiotherapy plus CTLA-4 blockade in lung cancer. On the study more broadly: Among patients, 15% to 20% showed objective responses, and approximately 31% had disease control. Study outcomes and limitations: Dynamics of early blood T cell clones, together with interferon-beta, were reportedly the best predictors of response. TCR clones of tumor origin grew in blood after radiotherapy plus ipilimumab.

Using immunoSEQ multiplex PCR, the repertoire was profiled, and TCRdb retains in-frame clones only, with some absent. The sample consists of tens of thousands of clones, roughly 78% of them appearing once. J lost 2 bases, V lost 2 bases, and 4 bases had no gene match. CDR3 length: 15 amino acids. Germline-derived CDR1 and CDR2 are MNHEY and SMNVEV (reference sequence). Patients with chemo-refractory metastatic non-small-cell lung cancer received focal radiation plus CTLA-4 blockade with ipilimumab. About this clone itself: What it binds is unknown.

This material consisted of peripheral blood, taken from a patient treated with radiotherapy plus ipilimumab. This TCR derives from a human donor with non-small cell lung cancer who had a complete response to radiotherapy plus ipilimumab. V gene TRBV27 combines with J gene TRBJ2-3; 7 bases line up with TRBD1. The CDR3 nucleotides read TGTGCCAGCAGTTTACAGGGGGAACACACAGATACGCAGTATTTT. Its translation: CASSLQGEHTDTQYF.